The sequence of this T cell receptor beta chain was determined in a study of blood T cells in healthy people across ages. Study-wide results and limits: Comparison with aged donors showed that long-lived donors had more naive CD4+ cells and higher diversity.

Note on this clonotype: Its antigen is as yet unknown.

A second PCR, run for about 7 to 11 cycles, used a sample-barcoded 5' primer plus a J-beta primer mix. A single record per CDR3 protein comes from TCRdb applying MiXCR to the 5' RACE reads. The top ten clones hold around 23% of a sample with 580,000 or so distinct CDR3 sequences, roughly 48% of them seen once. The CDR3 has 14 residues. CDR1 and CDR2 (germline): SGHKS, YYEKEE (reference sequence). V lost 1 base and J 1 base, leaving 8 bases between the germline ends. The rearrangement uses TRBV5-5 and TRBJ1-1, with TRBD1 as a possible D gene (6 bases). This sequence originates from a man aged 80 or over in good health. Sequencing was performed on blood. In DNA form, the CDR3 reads TGTGCCAGCAGCTTGCGGGACAAGAACACTGAAGCTTTCTTT. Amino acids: CASSLRDKNTEAFF. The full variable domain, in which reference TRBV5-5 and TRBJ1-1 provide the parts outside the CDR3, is DAGVTQSPTHLIKTRGQQVTLRCSPISGHKSVSWYQQVLGQGPQFIFQYYEKEERGRGNFPDRFSARQFPNYSSELNVNALLLGDSALYLCASSLRDKNTEAFFGQGTRLTVV.